Listed below are T cell receptor beta chains from one sample, sequenced in a study of blood T cells in healthy people across ages. In TCRdb, the 5' RACE reads were re-called with MiXCR into one record per CDR3 protein. The sample has more than 800,000 distinct CDR3 sequences, 45% seen once; the top ten hold 15% to 20%. The specimen sequenced was blood. The receptors here all came from a woman aged 60-70 years in good health. Both conserved end residues are part of each CDR3. D genes are given only for firm matches. Size is omitted from some rows. Given values are once, few, many or a class for expanded clones.

cdr3_nt,cdr3_aa,v_call,j_call,clone_size,d_call
TGCGCCAGCAGCCCGTCACTAGCGGACCAAGAGACCCAGTACTTC,CASSPSLADQETQYF,TRBV4-1,TRBJ2-5,NA,TRBD2
TGTGCCAGCAGCCAAGACTCTCGGGCAAGGGGCACAGATACGCAGTATTTT,CASSQDSRARGTDTQYF,TRBV14,TRBJ2-3,few,NA
TGTGCCATCAGTGGGTTCTCAAACACAGATACGCAGTATTTT,CAISGFSNTDTQYF,TRBV10-3,TRBJ2-3,NA,NA
TGTGCCAGCAGCTTAGAAGGCTCTACGGATGAGCAGTTCTTC,CASSLEGSTDEQFF,TRBV7-2,TRBJ2-1,NA,NA
TGCGCCAGCAGCACCGGACAGGGCCGAGGTGAGCAGTACTTC,CASSTGQGRGEQYF,TRBV5-1,TRBJ2-7,few,TRBD1
TGTGCCAGCAGCCCCATTGGACTAGCGGTAGCCAAAAACATTCAGTTCTTC,CASSPIGLAVAKNIQFF,TRBV2,TRBJ2-1,NA,TRBD2
TGTGCCAGCAGTTATTTCGATAAGCCCCAGCATTTT,CASSYFDKPQHF,TRBV6-6,TRBJ1-5,few,NA
TGTGCCAGCACTCTCGAACCGAGGGGAAACATTCAGTACTTC,CASTLEPRGNIQYF,TRBV7-7,TRBJ2-4,few,NA
TGTGCCACCAGTGATATTTATCCCGGGACAAAAACCTACAATGAGCAGTTCTTC,CATSDIYPGTKTYNEQFF,TRBV24-1,TRBJ2-1,NA,NA
TGTGCCAGCAGTGAAGGTCTGTTTGCAGGGGACTACTATGGCTACACCTTC,CASSEGLFAGDYYGYTF,TRBV2,TRBJ1-2,many,NA
TGCGCCAGCAGCCAAGGGACAGGGGGCGCTGGTTTCTACAATGAGCAGTTCTTC,CASSQGTGGAGFYNEQFF,TRBV5-1,TRBJ2-1,NA,TRBD1
TGTGCCAGCAGCTCCCCGGGATCAAGATCCGAAGAGACCCAGTACTTC,CASSSPGSRSEETQYF,TRBV7-9,TRBJ2-5,few,NA
TGTGCCAGCAGCCAACGGGAGGGGTCATACAATGAGCAGTTCTTC,CASSQREGSYNEQFF,TRBV3-1,TRBJ2-1,few,TRBD2
TGTGCCAGCAGCGCGGGACTAGCGGGAGTGCAGTTCTTC,CASSAGLAGVQFF,TRBV9,TRBJ2-1,NA,TRBD2
TGTGCCAGCAGCCTCACCGCAAGCGCCTACAATGAGCAGTTCTTC,CASSLTASAYNEQFF,TRBV7-3,TRBJ2-1,NA,NA
TGTGCCAGCAGCCAAGAAAGGGGAACTGAAGCTTTCTTT,CASSQERGTEAFF,TRBV4-2,TRBJ1-1,NA,NA
TGTGCCAGCAGCTTACGAGTGGGAGGGGCCTACGAGCAGTACTTC,CASSLRVGGAYEQYF,TRBV7-3,TRBJ2-7,once,TRBD2
TGCGTCAGCAGCTTGGATCTGGGACCCACAGATACGCAGTATTTT,CVSSLDLGPTDTQYF,TRBV5-1,TRBJ2-3,NA,NA
TGCAGTGCTAGAATTGGGACAGGGGGCGCGGAGATGGAGACCCAGTACTTC,CSARIGTGGAEMETQYF,TRBV20-1,TRBJ2-5,NA,TRBD1
TGTGCCAGCAGTCGCGTATCAGGTCGAAGCTCCTACAATGAGCAGTTCTTC,CASSRVSGRSSYNEQFF,TRBV12-3/TRBV12-4,TRBJ2-1,few,NA
TGTGCCAGCAGTCCTCGGGGAGCGGGATCCTACGAGCAGTACTTC,CASSPRGAGSYEQYF,TRBV12-3/TRBV12-4,TRBJ2-7,NA,TRBD2
TGTGCCAGCAGCCGCACCCGTGCGGGAGGGGGCACAGATACGCAGTATTTT,CASSRTRAGGGTDTQYF,TRBV7-2,TRBJ2-3,few,TRBD2
TGTGCCACCAGCACGACGAATACAGGGGGAAATCAGCCCCAGCATTTT,CATSTTNTGGNQPQHF,TRBV15,TRBJ1-5,NA,TRBD1
TGTGCCAGCAGTGCCCGACAGTCCCACCCTTACGAGCAGTACTTC,CASSARQSHPYEQYF,TRBV12-3/TRBV12-4,TRBJ2-7,NA,NA
TGTGCCAGCAGTGACCGGGCGGGAGGGACAAATGAGCAGTTCTTC,CASSDRAGGTNEQFF,TRBV6-4,TRBJ2-1,few,TRBD2
TGTGCCATCAGTGAAGTAGGGGGGAACACTAAAGCTTTCTTT,CAISEVGGNTKAFF,TRBV10-3,TRBJ1-1,NA,NA
TGTGCCAGCAATTCTGGTGTGTTGGAGACCCAGTACTTC,CASNSGVLETQYF,TRBV28,TRBJ2-5,few,NA
TGCGCCAGCAGCTTGGGTATCGCTGGGGCCAACGTCCTGACTTTC,CASSLGIAGANVLTF,TRBV5-1,TRBJ2-6,few,NA
TGTGCCAGCAGTGTATCCGGGACAGCGCCTTCCCAGTACTTC,CASSVSGTAPSQYF,TRBV27,TRBJ2-7,NA,TRBD1
TGTGCCAGCAGTTCCCGGGACAAAGAGACCCAGTACTTC,CASSSRDKETQYF,TRBV28,TRBJ2-5,few,NA
TGTGCCAGCAGCGGGACAACTTATTATGGCGAGCAGTACTTC,CASSGTTYYGEQYF,TRBV9,TRBJ2-7,NA,NA
TGTGCCAGCAGCCCCAGACAGGGGGCAGCGCGGGAGCAGTACTTC,CASSPRQGAAREQYF,TRBV14,TRBJ2-7,NA,TRBD1